This TCR beta chain was recovered during a study of cytomegalovirus exposure and HLA in healthy donors. The germline V gene encodes CDR1 LNHDA and CDR2 SQIVND (reference sequence). This CDR3 region has 15 residues. Trimming took 6 bases from V and 4 from J, leaving 18 bases between them. Study-wide points: Researchers reported in a later analysis that common viral pathogens appeared linked to several top clusters. Per a later analysis, fewer than 20,000 TCR beta sequences showed association with HLA alleles at 0.05 false discovery rate.

PCR involved 60 Vbeta and 13 Jbeta primers. Per the original methods: The count from a later analysis was some 81 million unique TCR beta chains, about 10 million of them shared. Sequencing used immunoSEQ multiplex PCR; TCRdb keeps in-frame clones, though not all of them. D and trimming come from the DNA, and the V and J calls and clone size come from that table. This repertoire comprises 100,000 to 150,000 clones; its ten largest clones make up over 1.5%. Donors were nominally healthy when sampled, though unrecorded immune exposures were likely. Remarks on this clone: The antigen is unknown.

This clonotype originated in a young man in good health and CMV-seronegative. Sequenced input: PBMCs. The chain uses TRBV19 and TRBJ1-1; no clear D. In nucleotides, the CDR3 is TGTGCCAGTAGATGGGCTCCGACGGTAGTCACTGAAGCTTTCTTT. Protein product: CASRWAPTVVTEAFF.